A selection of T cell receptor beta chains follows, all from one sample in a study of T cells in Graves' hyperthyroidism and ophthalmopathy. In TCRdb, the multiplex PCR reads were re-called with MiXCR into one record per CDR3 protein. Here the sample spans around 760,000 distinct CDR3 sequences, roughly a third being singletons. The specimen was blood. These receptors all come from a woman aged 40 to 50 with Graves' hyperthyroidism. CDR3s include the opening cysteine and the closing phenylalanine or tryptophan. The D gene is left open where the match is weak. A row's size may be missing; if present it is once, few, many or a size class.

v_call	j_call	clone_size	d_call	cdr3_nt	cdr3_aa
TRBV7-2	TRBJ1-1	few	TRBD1	TGTGCCAGCAGTCCGACAGGGGAATGGTGGAACACTGAAGCTTTCTTT	CASSPTGEWWNTEAFF
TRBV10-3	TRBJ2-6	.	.	TGTGCCAGCAGCGAGCCCCGGGCGGGGACTGGGGCCAACGTCCTGACTTTC	CASSEPRAGTGANVLTF
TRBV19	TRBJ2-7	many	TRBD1	TGTGCCAGTAGTATGGGGACAGGGTCCACCTACGAGCAGTACTTC	CASSMGTGSTYEQYF
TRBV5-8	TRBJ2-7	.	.	TGTGCCAGCAGCTGGGGGGCTAGAACGTTCGAGCAGTACTTC	CASSWGARTFEQYF
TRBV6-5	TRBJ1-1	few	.	TGTGCCAACAGACGGGGGCCGAGGACTGAAGCTTTCTTT	CANRRGPRTEAFF
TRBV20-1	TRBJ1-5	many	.	TGCAGTGCCACCGACAGTCTCAGCAATCAGCCCCAGCATTTT	CSATDSLSNQPQHF
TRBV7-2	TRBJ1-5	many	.	TGTGCCAGCAGCCCACAGGCTAATCAGCCCCAGCATTTT	CASSPQANQPQHF
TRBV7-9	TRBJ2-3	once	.	TGTGCCAGCAGCTCGGCCACAGATACGCAGTATTTT	CASSSATDTQYF
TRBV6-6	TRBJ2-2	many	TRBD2	TGTGCCAGCAGACCACTAGCGGGAGCGGGGGAGCTGTTTTTT	CASRPLAGAGELFF
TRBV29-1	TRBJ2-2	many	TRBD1	TGCAGCGTTGGGTACAGGGGGAACACCGGGGAGCTGTTTTTT	CSVGYRGNTGELFF
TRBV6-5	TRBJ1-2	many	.	TGTGCCAGCAGTTACCTGGAGGGCTATGGCTACACCTTC	CASSYLEGYGYTF
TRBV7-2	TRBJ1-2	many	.	TGTGCCAGCAGCTTTAGGCAGGAGGACGGTGGCTACACCTTC	CASSFRQEDGGYTF
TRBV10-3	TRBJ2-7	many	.	TGTGCCATCAGTGAGCAGGGCACCTACGAGCAGTACTTC	CAISEQGTYEQYF
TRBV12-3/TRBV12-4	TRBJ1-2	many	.	TGTGCCAGCAGTTTTACAGGGAAAAGCGATGGCTACACCTTC	CASSFTGKSDGYTF
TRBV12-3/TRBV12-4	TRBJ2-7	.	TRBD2	TGTGCCAGCAGTCTGAAGGGGACTAGCTACGAGCAGTACTTC	CASSLKGTSYEQYF
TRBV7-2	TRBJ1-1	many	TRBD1	TGTGCCAGCAGCTTGGACAGGTCGTTTGAGGCTTTCTTT	CASSLDRSFEAFF
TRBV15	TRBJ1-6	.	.	TGTGCCACCAGCGGAGATCGGGGGAATTCACCCCTCCACTTT	CATSGDRGNSPLHF
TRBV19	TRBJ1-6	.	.	TGTGCCAGTAGCCTAACCGGGACCCAGAATTCACCCCTCCACTTT	CASSLTGTQNSPLHF
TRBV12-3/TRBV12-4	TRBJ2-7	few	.	TGTGCCAGCAGTTTAAGGCGGAGGGTCGGCTTTGGGCAGTACTTC	CASSLRRRVGFGQYF
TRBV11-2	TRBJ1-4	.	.	TGCGCCAGCAGCCAAGCGGGGGCCAACGGCCAAAAACTGTTTTTT	CASSQAGANGQKLFF
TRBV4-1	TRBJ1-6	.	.	TGCGCCAGCAGCCAATTTCGGTCAGGGGAATTCCTGACCAATTCACCCCTCCACTTT	CASSQFRSGEFLTNSPLHF
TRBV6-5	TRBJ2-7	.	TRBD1	TGTGCCAGCAGTTACTCCAGGGGACAGGACTACTACGAGCAGTACTTC	CASSYSRGQDYYEQYF
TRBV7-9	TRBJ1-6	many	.	TGTGCCAGCAGCTTAGCGCGGGAGGTTTCACCCCTCCACTTT	CASSLAREVSPLHF
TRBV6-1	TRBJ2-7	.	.	TGTGCCAGCAGATTGTCAGGGAACTACGAGCAGTACTTC	CASRLSGNYEQYF
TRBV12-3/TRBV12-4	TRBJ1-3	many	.	TGTGCCAGCAACCTCGTCGGAAACACCATATATTTT	CASNLVGNTIYF
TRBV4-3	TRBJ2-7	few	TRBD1	TGCGCCAGCAGACGGGACAGGTCCTCCTCCTACGAGCAGTACTTC	CASRRDRSSSYEQYF
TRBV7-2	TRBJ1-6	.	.	TGTGCCAGCAGCTCACCACAGGGAGGCAATGCACCCCTCCACTTT	CASSSPQGGNAPLHF
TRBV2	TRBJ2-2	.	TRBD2	TGTGCCAGCACCGTTGGACTAGCGGGAGTTGGCGGGGAGCTGTTTTTT	CASTVGLAGVGGELFF
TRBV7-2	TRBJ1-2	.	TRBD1	TGTGCCAGCAGCCGCACCGGGACAGAGACCTATGGCTACACCTTC	CASSRTGTETYGYTF
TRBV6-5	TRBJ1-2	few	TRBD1	TGTGCCAGCAGTGAAAGGACAGGGGGTAACTATGGCTACACCTTC	CASSERTGGNYGYTF
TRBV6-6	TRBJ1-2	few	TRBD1	TGTGCCAGCAGTCTCCGGGACAGGGAGCATGGCTACACCTTC	CASSLRDREHGYTF
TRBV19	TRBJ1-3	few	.	TGTGCCAGTACCTACGGAGGGAGCGGAAACACCATATATTTT	CASTYGGSGNTIYF
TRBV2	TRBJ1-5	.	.	TGTGCCAGCAGTTTATATCGGGCAACGGAGCCCCAGCATTTT	CASSLYRATEPQHF
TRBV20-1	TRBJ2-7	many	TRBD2	TGCAGTGCTCGTTCCGGACTAGCGGGACTCTACGAGCAGTACTTC	CSARSGLAGLYEQYF
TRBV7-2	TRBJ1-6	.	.	TGTGCCAGCAGCTGGAAGGGCCATAATTCACCCCTCCACTTT	CASSWKGHNSPLHF
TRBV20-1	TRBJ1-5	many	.	TGCAGTGCAAGAACAGGGAGAAACAATCAGCCCCAGCATTTT	CSARTGRNNQPQHF
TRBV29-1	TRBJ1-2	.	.	TGCAGCGTGACTGCGGAGGGGGGGTATGGCTACACCTTC	CSVTAEGGYGYTF
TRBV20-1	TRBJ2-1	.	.	TGCAGTGCTAGAGGTTCGGGTCCGGATGAGCAGTTCTTC	CSARGSGPDEQFF
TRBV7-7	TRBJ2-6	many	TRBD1	TGTGCTAGCAGCTTGGGACAGGGGCTCTCTGGGGCCAACGTCCTGACTTTC	CASSLGQGLSGANVLTF
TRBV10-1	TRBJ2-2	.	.	TGCGCCAGCCAAGATCGGGGGACCGGGGAGCTGTTTTTT	CASQDRGTGELFF
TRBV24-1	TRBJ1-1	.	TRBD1	TGTGCCACCAGTGAGACAGGGCGAAGCACTGAAGCTTTCTTT	CATSETGRSTEAFF
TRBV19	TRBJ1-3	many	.	TGTGCCAGTAGTAGAGGTGCCTCTGGAAACACCATATATTTT	CASSRGASGNTIYF
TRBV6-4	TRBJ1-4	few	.	TGTGCCAGCAGTTCCCCGACATGGGCAACTAATGAAAAACTGTTTTTT	CASSSPTWATNEKLFF
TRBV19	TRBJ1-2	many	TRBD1	TGTGCCAGCGGAGGGGGCGCTAACTATGGCTACACCTTC	CASGGGANYGYTF
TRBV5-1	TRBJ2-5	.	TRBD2	TGTGCCAGCAGCACCATCGGGAGGGGAGAGACCCAGTACTTC	CASSTIGRGETQYF